The 13 T cell receptor beta chains in this list originate from one sample, sequenced in a study of T cell responses to AZD1222 COVID-19 vaccine. Sequencing was performed with immunoSEQ multiplex PCR; in TCRdb, only in-frame clones are kept and a portion is missing. The data contain tens of thousands of clones, roughly 91% of them singletons. Sequences were derived from peripheral blood, sampled on day 0 of AZD1222 vaccination. The receptors come from an adult in good health.

The chain uses TRBV30 and TRBJ1-1, with no clear D. Germline CDR1 GTSNPN, CDR2 SVGIG (reference sequence). V lost 2 bases and J lost 8, with 6 bases in between. The CDR3 consists of 10 residues. The CDR3: CAWSSGEAFF. The CDR3 DNA follows: TGTGCCTGGAGTTCGGGGGAAGCTTTCTTT. Using reference TRBV30 and TRBJ1-1 for the parts outside the CDR3, the full variable domain is SQTIHQWPATLVQPVGSPLSLECTVEGTSNPNLYWYRQAAGRGLQLLFYSVGIGQISSEVPQNLSASRPQDRQFILSSKKLLLSDSGFYLCAWSSGEAFFGQGTRLTVV.

This chain links TRBV24-1 with TRBJ2-1, with 8 bases identical to TRBD2. The V gene end was trimmed by 6 bases and the J gene end by 9 bases; junction bases not matched to a gene: 12. This CDR3 region has 15 residues. The V gene's germline CDR1 is KGHDR and CDR2 SFDVKD. The CDR3 nucleotides are TGTGCCACCAGTCTTCTACGGGGGGGCCATGTTGAGCAGTTCTTC. The encoded protein is CATSLLRGGHVEQFF.

The rearrangement links TRBV9 to TRBJ1-2, with D uncertain. Germline CDR1 SGDLS, CDR2 YYNGEE. The CDR3 consists of 14 residues. Between the trimmed V and J ends, which lost 3 bases and 1 base, there was a span of 10 bases. The CDR3 DNA reads as TGTGCCAGCAGCGAAGGGAGTTATAACTATGGCTACACCTTC. It specifies CASSEGSYNYGYTF.

V gene TRBV19 combines with J gene TRBJ1-1; 9 bases are a match to TRBD1. The CDR3 runs to 23 residues. J lost 0 bases, V lost 7 bases, and 30 bases had no gene match. Germline loops: CDR1 LNHDA, CDR2 SQIVND (reference sequence). The CDR3 sequence is CASIKRGRTGAGGSLSLNTEAFF. CDR3 in DNA: TGTGCCAGTATCAAACGAGGTCGGACAGGGGCGGGAGGGAGCCTAAGTTTGAACACTGAAGCTTTCTTT. Complete variable domain (other parts from reference TRBV19 and TRBJ1-1): DGGITQSPKYLFRKEGQNVTLSCEQNLNHDAMYWYRQDPGQGLRLIYYSQIVNDFQKGDIAEGYSVSREKKESFPLTVTSAQKNPTAFYLCASIKRGRTGAGGSLSLNTEAFFGQGTRLTVV.

The chain uses TRBV5-1 and TRBJ1-2, with TRBD1 identical over 9 bases. Germline values: CDR1 SGHRS, CDR2 YFSETQ. The CDR3 consists of 14 residues. V trimming: 0 bases; J trimming: 8 bases; junction bases outside the gene matches: 5. The CDR3 nucleotides are TGCGCCAGCAGCTTGGCTACCACAGGGGGCGGCTACACCTTC. The encoded protein is CASSLATTGGGYTF.

The V gene is TRBV7-2, the J gene TRBJ2-1; 14 bases fit TRBD2. The V gene end was trimmed by 0 bases and the J gene end by 8 bases; junction bases not matched to a gene: 3. In germline, CDR1 is SGHTA, CDR2 FQGNSA. The CDR3 is made up of 16 amino acids. CDR3 sequence: CASSLARGLAGDEQFF. The CDR3 bases are TGTGCCAGCAGCTTAGCTCGGGGACTAGCGGGGGATGAGCAGTTCTTC.

This chain links TRBV5-1 with TRBJ1-2; possible D gene TRBD1, 5 bases. The germline CDR1 and CDR2 sequences are SGHRS and YFSETQ. CDR3 length: 13 amino acids. Deletions cut 6 bases from V and 4 bases from J, with 13 bases between. CDR3 bases: TGCGCCAGCAAATTTGACAGTACCTATGGCTACACCTTC. It codes for CASKFDSTYGYTF. Full variable domain (outside the CDR3, taken from reference TRBV5-1 and TRBJ1-2): KAGVTQTPRYLIKTRGQQVTLSCSPISGHRSVSWYQQTPGQGLQFLFEYFSETQRNKGNFPGRFSGRQFSNSRSEMNVSTLELGDSALYLCASKFDSTYGYTFGSGTRLTVV.

The chain couples TRBV11-3 to TRBJ1-2; D perhaps matches TRBD1 (6 bases). This CDR3 has 17 amino acids. From germline, CDR1 is SGHNT and CDR2 YENEEA. Deletions cut 2 bases from V and 2 bases from J, with 18 bases between. The CDR3 nucleotides read TGTGCCAGCAGCTTATTCGGACAGAGAGTTAAAAACTATGGCTACACCTTC. This codes for CASSLFGQRVKNYGYTF.

V gene TRBV4-1 combines with J gene TRBJ1-5; no clear D gene. The CDR3 consists of 15 residues. The V end lost 0 bases, the J end lost 7 bases, and 13 bases lay between the germline ends. CDR1 is MGHRA, CDR2 YSYEKL, per germline. Here the CDR3 DNA reads TGCGCCAGCAGCCAAGAGTGGGTAGGATCCCAGCCCCAGCATTTT. Translation: CASSQEWVGSQPQHF.

This chain connects TRBV27 to TRBJ1-6; D unresolved. The CDR3 runs to 15 residues. V lost 6 bases, J lost 6 bases, and 15 bases lay in between. Germline values: CDR1 MNHEY, CDR2 SMNVEV (reference sequence). In DNA form, the CDR3 reads TGTGCCAGCAGGATGACCGGGAATAGTAATTCACCCCTCCACTTT. Translated: CASRMTGNSNSPLHF.

The chain couples TRBV7-9 to TRBJ1-2, with a possible D match to TRBD1 (6 bases). Trimming removed 2 bases at V and 5 bases at J, with 18 bases between. The CDR3 length is 16 residues. Germline-derived CDR1 and CDR2 are SEHNR and FQNEAQ (reference sequence). DNA of the CDR3: TGTGCCAGCAGCTTAAATGGGTACAGGGAGCGTTATGGCTACACCTTC. Translation gives CASSLNGYRERYGYTF.

The genes are TRBV12-3 or TRBV12-4 and TRBJ2-3, with no clear D. Trimming pared 6 bases from V and 8 bases from J, leaving 9 bases between. The CDR3 consists of 11 residues. The CDR3 DNA sequence: TGTGCCAGCAGCCTGAGTGGTACGCAGTATTTT. It encodes CASSLSGTQYF.

CDR3 nucleotides: TGCGCCAGCAGCCAAGAATCGGGGACTCGCGGGGGGGCGAACACCGGGGAGCTGTTTTTT. It encodes CASSQESGTRGGANTGELFF. The V call is TRBV4-3, the J call TRBJ2-2, with 9 positions matching TRBD2. Losses at the gene ends were 0 bases for V and 0 bases for J; bases not matched to a gene: 11. CDR1 LGHNA and CDR2 YSLEER come from the germline V gene. The CDR3 is 20 amino acids.